This note documents a single T cell receptor beta chain sequence. What it binds is unknown. Other nucleotide sequences from this sample produce the same CDR3. The data belong to a study of shared clonotypes between healthy human individuals. Study-level points and caveats: A limitation of the genetic and exposure-history diversity represented arose from few donors. Clonotypes not shared had lower generation probabilities than those common to all four donors.

Per sorted-subset replicate PCR, input was approximately 0.2 ug DNA, representing about 29,000 T cell genomes. Assay: immunoSEQ multiplex PCR; the TCRdb copy retains only in-frame clones and omits some. The sample comprises about 2.4 million clones, roughly 93% of which are singletons, and around 0.4% rests with the top ten. The germline V and J ends were trimmed by 3 bases and 1 base, with 10 bases remaining between them. The CDR3 runs to 14 residues. The germline V gene encodes CDR1 SGHRS and CDR2 YFSETQ. The receptor comes from a young man in good health. Some clones in this sample may be carry-over from other donors' samples. Sequencing input: naive CD4+ T cells from PBMCs. Subset in this sample: CD45RA+ positively selected. The chain carries TRBV5-1 and TRBJ1-1; D may be TRBD1 (6 bases). The CDR3 nucleotides read TGCGCCAGCAGCTCACAGACAGGGAACACTGAAGCTTTCTTT. Translated: CASSSQTGNTEAFF.